This is a list of T cell receptor beta chains from one sample in a study of blood T cell repertoires in COVID-19. Repertoires were generated with immunoSEQ multiplex PCR, while TCRdb's copy carries only in-frame clones and drops some. The sample yields a few hundred thousand clones, around 92% seen once. The sequencing sample was made of peripheral blood. These receptors were taken from a woman aged 25 to 45 with COVID-19, enrolled during active disease. CDR3s include the opening cysteine and the closing phenylalanine or tryptophan. D genes are given only for firm matches. The size of a clone is reported for some rows only, either as once, few or many, or as a class for expanded clones.

.	TRBV7-2	TRBD1	TRBJ1-5	TGTGCCAGCAGCTTAGGGGCTGGACAGGGGTTTCAGCCCCAGCATTTT	CASSLGAGQGFQPQHF
.	TRBV27	.	TRBJ2-3	TGTGCCAGCAGTTCGTCCCGCCAGAGCGTTAGCACAGATACGCAGTATTTT	CASSSSRQSVSTDTQYF
few	TRBV11-2	.	TRBJ2-1	TGTGCCAGCAGCTTATTGGCGGACTGGAACGCCAATGAGCAGTTCTTC	CASSLLADWNANEQFF
.	TRBV2	.	TRBJ1-1	TGTGCCAGCAGTGAGCAGGGGAGCAAAGCTTTCTTT	CASSEQGSKAFF
.	TRBV18	.	TRBJ1-1	TGTGCCAGCTCCAGGGACACCGATAACACTGAAGCTTTCTTT	CASSRDTDNTEAFF
.	TRBV19	TRBD2	TRBJ2-5	TGTGCCAGTAGTATAGATGGGGTGGGACTAGCGGGGGTGGAGACCCAGTACTTC	CASSIDGVGLAGVETQYF
.	TRBV5-1	TRBD1	TRBJ2-5	TGCGCCAGCAGCTTGGCCGGACAGGAGGAGACCCAGTACTTC	CASSLAGQEETQYF
.	TRBV20-1	.	TRBJ1-2	TGCAGTGCTAGTACGGGGAAAGGCGACTATGGCTACACCTTC	CSASTGKGDYGYTF
.	TRBV9	.	TRBJ1-1	TGTGCCAGCAGCATAACAGGAACCGGTGAAGCTTTCTTT	CASSITGTGEAFF
.	TRBV9	TRBD2	TRBJ2-2	TGTGCCAGCAGCGCCGGGACTAGCGGGGGTTGGACCGGGGAGCTGTTTTTT	CASSAGTSGGWTGELFF
.	TRBV19	TRBD1	TRBJ1-5	TGTGCCAGTAGTAGACAGGGGACGCGGGATCAGCCCCAGCATTTT	CASSRQGTRDQPQHF
.	TRBV10-2	TRBD1	TRBJ1-2	TGCGCCAGCAGTATGGGACAGGGGGCCGTCTATGGCTACACCTTC	CASSMGQGAVYGYTF
.	TRBV18	TRBD2	TRBJ2-3	TGTGCCAGCTCACCCTTCCTAGCGGGGAGCACAGATACGCAGTATTTT	CASSPFLAGSTDTQYF
.	TRBV5-4	.	TRBJ1-1	TGTGCCAGCAGCGGGTCGAGCGAGGGTGAAGCTTTCTTT	CASSGSSEGEAFF
.	TRBV9	.	TRBJ1-4	TGTGCCAGCAGTGGCGAGACGACAGCCGGGAGTGAAAAACTGTTTTTT	CASSGETTAGSEKLFF
once	TRBV9	TRBD2	TRBJ2-3	TGTGCCAGCAGCCTAGCGGGAGGGGGGTTTGGCACAGATACGCAGTATTTT	CASSLAGGGFGTDTQYF